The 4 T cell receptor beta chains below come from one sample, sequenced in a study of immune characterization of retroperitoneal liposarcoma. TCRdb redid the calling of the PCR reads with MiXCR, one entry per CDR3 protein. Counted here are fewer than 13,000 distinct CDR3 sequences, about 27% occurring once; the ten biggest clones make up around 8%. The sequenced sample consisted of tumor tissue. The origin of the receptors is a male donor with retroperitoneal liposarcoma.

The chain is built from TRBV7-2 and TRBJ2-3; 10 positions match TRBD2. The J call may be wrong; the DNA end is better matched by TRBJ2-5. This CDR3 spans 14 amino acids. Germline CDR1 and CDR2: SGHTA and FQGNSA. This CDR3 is CASSRLLAGETQYF. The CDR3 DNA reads TGTGCCAGCAGCCGACTACTAGCGGGGGAGACCCAGTACTTC.

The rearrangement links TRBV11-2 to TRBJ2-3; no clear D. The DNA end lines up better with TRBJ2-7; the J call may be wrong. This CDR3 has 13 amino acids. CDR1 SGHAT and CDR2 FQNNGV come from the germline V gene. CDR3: CASSFWQNYEQYF. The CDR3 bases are TGTGCCAGCAGCTTCTGGCAGAACTACGAGCAGTACTTC.

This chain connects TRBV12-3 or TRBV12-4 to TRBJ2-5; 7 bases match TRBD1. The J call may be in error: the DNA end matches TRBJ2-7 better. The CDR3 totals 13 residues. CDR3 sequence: CASSPGTVYEQYF. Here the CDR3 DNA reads TGTGCCAGCAGCCCGGGGACAGTTTACGAGCAGTACTTC.

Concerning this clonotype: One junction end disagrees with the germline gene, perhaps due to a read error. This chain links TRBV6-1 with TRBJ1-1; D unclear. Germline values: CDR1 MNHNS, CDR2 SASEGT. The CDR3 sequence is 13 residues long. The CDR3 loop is CASRASRETEAIF. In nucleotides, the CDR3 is TGTGCCAGCAGAGCGTCCCGGGAGACTGAAGCTATCTTT.